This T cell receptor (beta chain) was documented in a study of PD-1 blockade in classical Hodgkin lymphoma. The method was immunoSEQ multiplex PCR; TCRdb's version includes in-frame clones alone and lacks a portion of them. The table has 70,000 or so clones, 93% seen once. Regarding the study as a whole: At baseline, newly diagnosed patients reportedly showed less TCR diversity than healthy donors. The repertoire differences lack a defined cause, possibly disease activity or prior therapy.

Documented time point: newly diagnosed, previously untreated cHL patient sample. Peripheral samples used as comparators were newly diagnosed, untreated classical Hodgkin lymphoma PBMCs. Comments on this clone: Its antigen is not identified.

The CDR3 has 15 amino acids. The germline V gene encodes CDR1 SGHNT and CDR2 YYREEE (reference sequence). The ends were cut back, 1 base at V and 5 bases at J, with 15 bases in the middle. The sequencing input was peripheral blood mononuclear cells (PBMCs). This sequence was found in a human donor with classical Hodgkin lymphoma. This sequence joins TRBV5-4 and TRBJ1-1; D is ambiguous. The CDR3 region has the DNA TGTGCCAGCAGCTTGCCGGCGTCAGCGTCTACTGAAGCTTTCTTT. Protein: CASSLPASASTEAFF.